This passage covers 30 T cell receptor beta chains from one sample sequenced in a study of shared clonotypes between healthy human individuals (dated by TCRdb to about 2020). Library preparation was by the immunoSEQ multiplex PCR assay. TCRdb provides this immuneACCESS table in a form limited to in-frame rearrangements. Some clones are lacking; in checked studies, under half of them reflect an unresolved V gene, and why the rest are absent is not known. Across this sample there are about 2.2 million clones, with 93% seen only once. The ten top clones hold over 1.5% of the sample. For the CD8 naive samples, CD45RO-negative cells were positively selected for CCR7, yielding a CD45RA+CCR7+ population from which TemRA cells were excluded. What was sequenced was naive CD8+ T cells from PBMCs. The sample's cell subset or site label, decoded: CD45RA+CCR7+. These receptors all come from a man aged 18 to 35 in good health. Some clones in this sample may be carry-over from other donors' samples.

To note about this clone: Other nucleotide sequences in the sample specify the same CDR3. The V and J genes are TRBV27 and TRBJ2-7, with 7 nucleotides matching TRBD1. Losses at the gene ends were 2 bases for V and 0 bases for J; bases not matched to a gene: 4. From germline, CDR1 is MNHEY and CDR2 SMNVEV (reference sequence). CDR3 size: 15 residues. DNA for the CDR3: TGTGCCAGCAGTTTAAGACAGGGTAGCTCCTACGAGCAGTACTTC. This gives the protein CASSLRQGSSYEQYF.

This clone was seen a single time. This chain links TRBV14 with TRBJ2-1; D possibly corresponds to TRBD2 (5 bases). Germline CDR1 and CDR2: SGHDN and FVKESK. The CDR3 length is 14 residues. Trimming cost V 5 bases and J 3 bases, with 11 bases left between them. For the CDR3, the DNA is TGTGCCAGCAGCGGCCGAGAGGGCTACAATGAGCAGTTCTTC. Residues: CASSGREGYNEQFF.

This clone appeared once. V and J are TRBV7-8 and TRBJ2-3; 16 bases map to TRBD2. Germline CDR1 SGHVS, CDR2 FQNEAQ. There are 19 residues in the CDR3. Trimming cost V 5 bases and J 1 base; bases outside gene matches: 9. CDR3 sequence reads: CASSLGLAGGIVGTDTQYF. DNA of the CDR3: TGTGCCAGCAGCCTGGGACTAGCGGGAGGGATAGTGGGCACAGATACGCAGTATTTT.

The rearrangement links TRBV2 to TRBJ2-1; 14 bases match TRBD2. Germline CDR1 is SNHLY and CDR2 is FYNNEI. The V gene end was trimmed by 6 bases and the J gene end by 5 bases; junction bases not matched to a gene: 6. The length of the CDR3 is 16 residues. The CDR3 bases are TGTGCCAGCAGCCCAGGGACTAGCGGGAGAAACAATGAGCAGTTCTTC. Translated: CASSPGTSGRNNEQFF.

The CDR3 reads CASSPRAETGSGNTIYF. The CDR3 DNA sequence: TGTGCCAGCAGCCCCCGAGCCGAGACAGGCTCTGGAAACACCATATATTTT. The gene calls are TRBV7-9 and TRBJ1-3, with D possibly TRBD1 on 6 matching bases. Germline V gene data show CDR1 as SEHNR and CDR2 as FQNEAQ (reference sequence). This CDR3 has 17 residues. The ends were cut back, 5 bases at V and 0 bases at J, with 17 bases in the middle. The entire variable domain, with the rest obtained from reference TRBV7-9 and TRBJ1-3, is as follows: DTGVSQNPRHKITKRGQNVTFRCDPISEHNRLYWYRQTLGQGPEFLTYFQNEAQLEKSRLLSDRFSAERPKGSFSTLEIQRTEQGDSAMYLCASSPRAETGSGNTIYFGEGSWLTVV.

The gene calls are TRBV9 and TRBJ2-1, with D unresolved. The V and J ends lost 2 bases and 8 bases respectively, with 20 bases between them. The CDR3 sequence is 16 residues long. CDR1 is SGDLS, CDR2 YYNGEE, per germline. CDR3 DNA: TGTGCCAGCAGCGTGACCCAAAGGCCTGGGTTTGATGAGCAGTTCTTC. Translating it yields CASSVTQRPGFDEQFF.

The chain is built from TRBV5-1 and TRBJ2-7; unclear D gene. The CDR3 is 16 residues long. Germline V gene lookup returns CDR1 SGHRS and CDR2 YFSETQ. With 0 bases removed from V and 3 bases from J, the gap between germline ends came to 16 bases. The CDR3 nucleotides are TGCGCCAGCAGCTTGGCCGTGACCAGGCCCGGCTACGAGCAGTACTTC. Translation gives CASSLAVTRPGYEQYF.

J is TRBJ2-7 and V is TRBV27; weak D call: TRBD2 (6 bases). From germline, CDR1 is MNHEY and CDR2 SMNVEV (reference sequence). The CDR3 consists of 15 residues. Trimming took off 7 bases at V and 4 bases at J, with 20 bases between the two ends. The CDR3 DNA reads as TGTGCCAGCACCCCCCGGGGTAGCGGCCAGTACGAGCAGTACTTC. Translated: CASTPRGSGQYEQYF.

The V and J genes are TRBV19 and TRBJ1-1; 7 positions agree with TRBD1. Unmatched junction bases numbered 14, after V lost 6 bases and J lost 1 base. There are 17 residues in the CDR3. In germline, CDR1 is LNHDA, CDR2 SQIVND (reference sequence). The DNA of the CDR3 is TGTGCCAGTAGCCAGCCGGGACAGCTGGAAAGGAACACTGAAGCTTTCTTT. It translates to CASSQPGQLERNTEAFF.

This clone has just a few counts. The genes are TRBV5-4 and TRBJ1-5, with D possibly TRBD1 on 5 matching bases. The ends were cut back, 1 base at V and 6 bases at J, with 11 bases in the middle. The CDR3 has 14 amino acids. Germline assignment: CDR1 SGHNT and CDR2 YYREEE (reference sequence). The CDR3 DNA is TGTGCCAGCAGCTTGCGCAGGGAGGGTCAGCCCCAGCATTTT. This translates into CASSLRREGQPQHF.

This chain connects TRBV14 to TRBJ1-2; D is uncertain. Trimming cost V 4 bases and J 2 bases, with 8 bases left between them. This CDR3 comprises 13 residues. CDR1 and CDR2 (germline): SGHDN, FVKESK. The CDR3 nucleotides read TGTGCCAGCAGCCCGAGCTGGAACTATGGCTACACCTTC. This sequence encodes CASSPSWNYGYTF.

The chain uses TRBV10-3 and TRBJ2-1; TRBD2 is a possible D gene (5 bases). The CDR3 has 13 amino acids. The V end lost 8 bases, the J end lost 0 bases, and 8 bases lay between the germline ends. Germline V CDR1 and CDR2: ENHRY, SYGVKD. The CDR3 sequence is CAIGRPSYNEQFF. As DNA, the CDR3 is TGTGCCATCGGGAGACCCTCCTACAATGAGCAGTTCTTC.

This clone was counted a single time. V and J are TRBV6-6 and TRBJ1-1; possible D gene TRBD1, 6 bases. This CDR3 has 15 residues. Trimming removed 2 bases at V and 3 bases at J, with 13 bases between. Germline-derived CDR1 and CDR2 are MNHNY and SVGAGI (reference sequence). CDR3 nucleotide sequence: TGTGCCAGCAGTTACGACAGGTTGAAGGACACTGAAGCTTTCTTT. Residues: CASSYDRLKDTEAFF.

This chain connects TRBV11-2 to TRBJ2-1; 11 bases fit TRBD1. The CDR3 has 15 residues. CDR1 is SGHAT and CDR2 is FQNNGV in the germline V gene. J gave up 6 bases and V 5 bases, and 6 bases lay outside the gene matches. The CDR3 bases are TGTGCCAGCAGCCCCGGGACAGGGGGGGGCAATGAGCAGTTCTTC. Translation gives CASSPGTGGGNEQFF.

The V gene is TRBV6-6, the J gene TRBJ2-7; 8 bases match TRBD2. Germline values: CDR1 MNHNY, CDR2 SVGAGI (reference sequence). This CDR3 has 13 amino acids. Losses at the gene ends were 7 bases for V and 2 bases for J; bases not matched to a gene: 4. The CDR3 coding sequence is TGTGCCAGCAAGGACGGGAGGGCCTACGAGCAGTACTTC. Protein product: CASKDGRAYEQYF.

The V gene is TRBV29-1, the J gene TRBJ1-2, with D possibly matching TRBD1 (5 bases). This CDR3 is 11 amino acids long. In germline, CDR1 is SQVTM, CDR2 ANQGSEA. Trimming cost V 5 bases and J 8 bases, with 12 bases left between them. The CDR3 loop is CSVPRGGGYTF. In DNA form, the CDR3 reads TGCAGCGTTCCAAGGGGAGGAGGCTACACCTTC.

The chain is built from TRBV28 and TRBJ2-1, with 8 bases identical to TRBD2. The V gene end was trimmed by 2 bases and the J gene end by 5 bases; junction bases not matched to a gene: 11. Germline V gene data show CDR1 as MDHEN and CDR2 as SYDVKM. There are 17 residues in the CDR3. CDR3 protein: CASSLGAGGPLHNEQFF. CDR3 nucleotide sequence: TGTGCCAGCAGTTTAGGGGCGGGAGGCCCACTGCACAATGAGCAGTTCTTC.

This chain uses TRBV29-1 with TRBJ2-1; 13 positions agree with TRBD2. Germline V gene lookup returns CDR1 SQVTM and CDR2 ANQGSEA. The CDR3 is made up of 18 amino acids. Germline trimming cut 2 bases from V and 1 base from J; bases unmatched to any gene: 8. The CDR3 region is CSVERPWTSGRSYNEQFF. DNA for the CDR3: TGCAGCGTTGAACGCCCTTGGACTAGCGGGAGATCCTACAATGAGCAGTTCTTC.

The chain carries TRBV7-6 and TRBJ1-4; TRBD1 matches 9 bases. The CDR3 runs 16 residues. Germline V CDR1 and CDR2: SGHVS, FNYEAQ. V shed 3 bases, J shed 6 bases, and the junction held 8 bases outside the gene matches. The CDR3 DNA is TGTGCCAGCAGCTTGGAACCGGGACAGGGTGATGAAAAACTGTTTTTT. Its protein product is CASSLEPGQGDEKLFF.

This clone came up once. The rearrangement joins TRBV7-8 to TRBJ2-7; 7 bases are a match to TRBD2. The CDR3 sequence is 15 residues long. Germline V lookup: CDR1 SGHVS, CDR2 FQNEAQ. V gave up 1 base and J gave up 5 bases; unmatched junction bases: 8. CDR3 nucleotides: TGTGCCAGCAGCTTAGGACTAGCCGGTACCCACGAGCAGTACTTC. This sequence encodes CASSLGLAGTHEQYF.

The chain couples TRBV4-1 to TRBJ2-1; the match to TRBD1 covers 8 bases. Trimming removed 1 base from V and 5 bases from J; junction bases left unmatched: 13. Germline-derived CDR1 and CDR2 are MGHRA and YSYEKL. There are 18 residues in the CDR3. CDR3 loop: CASSQVTSTGEWNNEQFF. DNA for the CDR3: TGCGCCAGCAGCCAAGTAACTTCGACAGGGGAGTGGAACAATGAGCAGTTCTTC.

The CDR3 region is CATSASLGEQYF. The CDR3 DNA follows: TGTGCCACCAGCGCTTCCCTTGGCGAGCAGTACTTC. The chain joins TRBV15 to TRBJ2-7, with no clear D. Between the trimmed V and J ends, which lost 5 bases and 6 bases, there was a span of 11 bases. Germline V gives CDR1 LNHNV, CDR2 YYDKDF (reference sequence). CDR3 length: 12 residues.

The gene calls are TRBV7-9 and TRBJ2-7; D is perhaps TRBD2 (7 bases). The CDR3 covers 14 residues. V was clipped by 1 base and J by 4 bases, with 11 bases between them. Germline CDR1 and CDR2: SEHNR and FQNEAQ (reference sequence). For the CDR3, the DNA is TGTGCCAGCAGCTTAGTTCGGGGGGCTTACGAGCAGTACTTC. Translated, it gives CASSLVRGAYEQYF.

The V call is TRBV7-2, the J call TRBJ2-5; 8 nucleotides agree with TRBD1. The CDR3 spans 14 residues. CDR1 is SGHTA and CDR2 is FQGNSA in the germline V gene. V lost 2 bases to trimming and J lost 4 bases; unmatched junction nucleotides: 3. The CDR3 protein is CASSLIRGRETQYF. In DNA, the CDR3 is TGTGCCAGCAGCTTAATCAGGGGGCGAGAGACCCAGTACTTC.

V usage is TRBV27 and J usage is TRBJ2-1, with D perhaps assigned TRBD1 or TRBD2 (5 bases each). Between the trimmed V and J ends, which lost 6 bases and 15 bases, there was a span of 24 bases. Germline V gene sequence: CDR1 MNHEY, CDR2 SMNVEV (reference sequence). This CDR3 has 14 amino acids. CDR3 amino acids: CASRDSLYRGHPFF. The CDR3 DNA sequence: TGTGCCAGCAGAGACTCATTATATCGGGGCCACCCGTTCTTC.

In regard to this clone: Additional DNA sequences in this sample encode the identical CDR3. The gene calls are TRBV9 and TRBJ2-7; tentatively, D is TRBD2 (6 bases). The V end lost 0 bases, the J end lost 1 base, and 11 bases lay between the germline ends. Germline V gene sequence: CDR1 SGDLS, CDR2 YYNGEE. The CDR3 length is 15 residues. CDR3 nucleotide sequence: TGTGCCAGCAGCGTAGGGGTGGCGGGATCCTACGAGCAGTACTTC. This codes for CASSVGVAGSYEQYF.

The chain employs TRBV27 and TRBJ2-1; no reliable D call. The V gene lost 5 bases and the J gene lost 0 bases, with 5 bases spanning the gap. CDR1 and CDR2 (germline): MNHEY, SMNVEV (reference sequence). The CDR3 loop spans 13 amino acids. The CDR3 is CASSRFSYNEQFF. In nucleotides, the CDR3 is TGTGCCAGCAGTAGGTTCTCCTACAATGAGCAGTTCTTC.

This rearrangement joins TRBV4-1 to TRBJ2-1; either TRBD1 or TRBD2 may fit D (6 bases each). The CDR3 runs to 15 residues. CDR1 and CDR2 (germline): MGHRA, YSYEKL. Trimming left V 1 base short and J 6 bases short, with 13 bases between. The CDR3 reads CASSQGGGLINEQFF. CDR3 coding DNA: TGCGCCAGCAGCCAAGGAGGGGGACTCATCAATGAGCAGTTCTTC.

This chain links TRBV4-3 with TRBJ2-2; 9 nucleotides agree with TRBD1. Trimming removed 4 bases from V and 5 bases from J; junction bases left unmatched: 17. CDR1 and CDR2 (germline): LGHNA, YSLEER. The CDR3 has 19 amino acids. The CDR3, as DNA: TGCGCCAGCAGCCCCGGGACAGGGTTTCACTCCACGTCGACCGGGGAGCTGTTTTTT. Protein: CASSPGTGFHSTSTGELFF.

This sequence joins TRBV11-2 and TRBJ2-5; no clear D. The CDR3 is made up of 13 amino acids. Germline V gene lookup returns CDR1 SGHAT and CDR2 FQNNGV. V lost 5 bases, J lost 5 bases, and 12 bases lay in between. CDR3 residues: CASSPGRRETQYF. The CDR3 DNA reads TGTGCCAGCAGCCCAGGACGTCGGGAGACCCAGTACTTC.